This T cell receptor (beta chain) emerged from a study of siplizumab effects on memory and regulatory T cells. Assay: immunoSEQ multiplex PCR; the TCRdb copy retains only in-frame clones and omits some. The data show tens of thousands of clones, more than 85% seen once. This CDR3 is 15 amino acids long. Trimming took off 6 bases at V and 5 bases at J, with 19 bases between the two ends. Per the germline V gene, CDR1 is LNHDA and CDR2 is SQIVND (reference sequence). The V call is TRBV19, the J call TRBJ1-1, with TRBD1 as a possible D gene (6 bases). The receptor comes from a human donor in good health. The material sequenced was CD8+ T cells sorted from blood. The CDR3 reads CASSLFRTVDTEAFF. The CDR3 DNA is TGTGCCAGTAGCTTATTCCGGACAGTTGATACTGAAGCTTTCTTT.